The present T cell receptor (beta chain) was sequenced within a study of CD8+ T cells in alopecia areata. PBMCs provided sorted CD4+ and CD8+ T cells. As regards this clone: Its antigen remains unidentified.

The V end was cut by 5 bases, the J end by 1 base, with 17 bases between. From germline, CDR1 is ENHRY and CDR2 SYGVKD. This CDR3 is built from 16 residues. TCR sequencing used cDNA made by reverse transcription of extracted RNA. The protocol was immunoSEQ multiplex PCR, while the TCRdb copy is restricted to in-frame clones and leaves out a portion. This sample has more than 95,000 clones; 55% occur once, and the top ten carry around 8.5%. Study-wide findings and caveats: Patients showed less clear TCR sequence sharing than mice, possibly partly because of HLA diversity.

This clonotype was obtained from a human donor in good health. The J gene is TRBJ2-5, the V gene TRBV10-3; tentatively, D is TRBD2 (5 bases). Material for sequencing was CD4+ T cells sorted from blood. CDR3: CAISHGRDYTQETQYF. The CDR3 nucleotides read TGTGCCATCAGTCACGGCCGTGACTACACCCAAGAGACCCAGTACTTC.